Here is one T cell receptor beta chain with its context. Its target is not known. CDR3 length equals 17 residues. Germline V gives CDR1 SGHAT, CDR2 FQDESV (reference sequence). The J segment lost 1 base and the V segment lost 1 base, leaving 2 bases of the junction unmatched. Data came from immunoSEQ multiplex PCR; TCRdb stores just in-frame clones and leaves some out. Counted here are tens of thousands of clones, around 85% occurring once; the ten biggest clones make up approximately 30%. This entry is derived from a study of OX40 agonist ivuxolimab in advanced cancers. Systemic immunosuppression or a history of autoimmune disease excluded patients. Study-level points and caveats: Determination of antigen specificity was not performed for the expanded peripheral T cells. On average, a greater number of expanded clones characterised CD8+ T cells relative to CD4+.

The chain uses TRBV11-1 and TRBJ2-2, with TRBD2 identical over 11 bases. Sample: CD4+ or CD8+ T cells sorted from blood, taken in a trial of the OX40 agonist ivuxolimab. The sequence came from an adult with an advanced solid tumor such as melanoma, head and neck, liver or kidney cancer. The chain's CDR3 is CASSLGGLAENTGELFF. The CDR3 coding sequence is TGTGCCAGCAGCTTAGGGGGACTAGCGGAGAACACCGGGGAGCTGTTTTTT. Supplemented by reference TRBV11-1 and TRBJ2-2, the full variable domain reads EAEVAQSPRYKITEKSQAVAFWCDPISGHATLYWYRQILGQGPELLVQFQDESVVDDSQLPKDRFSAERLKGVDSTLKIQPAELGDSAMYLCASSLGGLAENTGELFFGEGSRLTVL.